What follows are 32 T cell receptor beta chains derived from one specimen sequenced in a study of blood T cells in healthy people across ages. A second about 7 to 11 cycle PCR used barcoded and J-beta primers. One entry per CDR3 protein, called by TCRdb with MiXCR from the 5' RACE reads. The data contain approximately 730,000 distinct CDR3 sequences, about 40% of them singletons. Specimen: blood. The receptors here all came from a woman in her fifties or sixties in good health.

The chain carries TRBV7-2 and TRBJ2-4; 13 nucleotides agree with TRBD2. The germline V gene has CDR1 SGHTA and CDR2 FQGNSA. The CDR3 covers 18 residues. The V gene end was trimmed by 3 bases and the J gene end by 1 base; junction bases not matched to a gene: 6. CDR3 loop: CASSLELAGGPAKNIQYF. CDR3 sequence (DNA): TGTGCCAGCAGCTTGGAACTAGCGGGAGGGCCGGCCAAAAACATTCAGTACTTC.

This clonotype was seen a handful of times. This sequence joins TRBV27 and TRBJ2-1; TRBD1 or TRBD2 may be the D gene (6 bases each). The CDR3 has 15 amino acids. Germline lookup yields CDR1 MNHEY and CDR2 SMNVEV (reference sequence). Between the trimmed V and J ends, which lost 5 bases and 3 bases, there was a span of 14 bases. DNA for the CDR3: TGTGCCAGCAGTACGGGGGCGGGTTACTACAATGAGCAGTTCTTC. This encodes CASSTGAGYYNEQFF.

The chain employs TRBV20-1 and TRBJ2-5; 12 nucleotides line up with TRBD2. With the DNA end fitting TRBJ2-7 better, the J assignment may be wrong. The germline V gene encodes CDR1 DFQATT and CDR2 SNEGSKA (reference sequence). The CDR3 has 12 amino acids. The DNA of the CDR3 is TGCAGTGCTTGGACTAGCGGGGTCGAGCAGTACTTC. This sequence encodes CSAWTSGVEQYF.

The chain couples TRBV6-2 or TRBV6-3 to TRBJ2-1, with D maybe TRBD2 (6 bases). Trimming removed 0 bases from V and 4 bases from J, with 13 bases in between. Germline V gene lookup returns CDR1 MNHEY and CDR2 SVGEGT. The CDR3 is 16 residues long. CDR3 residues: CASSYSSRRDYNEQFF. The CDR3 DNA reads as TGTGCCAGCAGTTACTCGAGTCGGCGGGATTACAATGAGCAGTTCTTC.

This clonotype was counted between two and nine times. CDR3 DNA sequence: TGTGCCAGCAGCCCCCGGACAGCCCCCTGGACCCAGTACTTC. Translation: CASSPRTAPWTQYF. V usage is TRBV7-2 and J usage is TRBJ2-5, with D maybe TRBD1 (6 bases). Trimming took off 5 bases at V and 7 bases at J, with 17 bases between the two ends. Germline CDR1 and CDR2: SGHTA and FQGNSA. CDR3 length: 14 amino acids. The whole variable domain, filled in from reference TRBV7-2 and TRBJ2-5, reads GAGVSQSPSNKVTEKGKDVELRCDPISGHTALYWYRQSLGQGLEFLIYFQGNSAPDKSGLPSDRFSAERTGGSVSTLTIQRTQQEDSAVYLCASSPRTAPWTQYFGPGTRLLVL.

J is TRBJ2-4 and V is TRBV6-2 or TRBV6-3, with TRBD1 matching over 8 bases. The DNA matches TRBJ2-7 better at its end, which makes the J call doubtful. Germline CDR1 MNHEY, CDR2 SVGEGT. The CDR3 loop spans 13 amino acids. DNA of the CDR3: TGTGCCAGCAGACGACAGGGGTCCGACGAGCAGTACTTC. This codes for CASRRQGSDEQYF.

The sample holds a few counts of this clonotype. The gene calls are TRBV9 and TRBJ2-7; TRBD1 might be the D (5 bases). Germline V CDR1 and CDR2: SGDLS, YYNGEE. The CDR3 loop spans 15 amino acids. The ends were cut back, 0 bases at V and 2 bases at J, with 12 bases in the middle. Written as DNA, the CDR3 is TGTGCCAGCAGCGTAGCCGCAGGGCACACCTACGAGCAGTACTTC. This encodes CASSVAAGHTYEQYF. Full variable domain (rest looked up from reference TRBV9 and TRBJ2-7): DSGVTQTPKHLITATGQRVTLRCSPRSGDLSVYWYQQSLDQGLQFLIQYYNGEERAKGNILERFSAQQFPDLHSELNLSSLELGDSALYFCASSVAAGHTYEQYFGPGTRLTVT.

The chain employs TRBV7-2 and TRBJ1-2; TRBD1 agrees at 7 bases. This CDR3 region has 14 residues. The ends lost 5 bases at V and 6 bases at J; junction bases unmatched: 9. The germline V gene encodes CDR1 SGHTA and CDR2 FQGNSA. Here the CDR3 reads CASSPRQGPDGYTF. CDR3 sequence (DNA): TGTGCCAGCAGCCCCCGACAGGGTCCTGATGGCTACACCTTC.

This clonotype was recorded many times. The chain combines TRBV29-1 with TRBJ2-7, with 7 bases aligning to TRBD1. Germline values: CDR1 SQVTM, CDR2 ANQGSEA. V lost 1 base, J lost 3 bases, and 3 bases stayed unmatched. This CDR3 spans 13 amino acids. CDR3 DNA sequence: TGCAGCGTTGAAGGGGGACAGAACTACGAGCAGTACTTC. Residues: CSVEGGQNYEQYF.

The CDR3 sequence: CASSRTTGLGYEQYF. The CDR3 region has the DNA TGTGCCAGCTCACGAACGACAGGTCTGGGCTACGAGCAGTACTTC. The chain combines TRBV18 with TRBJ2-7; the D gene is possibly TRBD1 (6 bases). The CDR3 is 15 amino acids. The germline V gene encodes CDR1 KGHSH and CDR2 LQKENI. Deletions cut 4 bases from V and 3 bases from J, with 16 bases between.

Many counts were recorded for this clonotype. J is TRBJ2-3 and V is TRBV5-1; TRBD1 aligns across 7 bases. The trim removed 4 bases at V and 3 bases at J, leaving 5 bases unmatched. CDR3 size: 14 residues. Germline assignment: CDR1 SGHRS and CDR2 YFSETQ. CDR3 DNA sequence: TGCGCCAGCAGCCCCGGACAGGAGACAGATACGCAGTATTTT. Its protein is CASSPGQETDTQYF.

The chain recombines TRBV7-3 with TRBJ2-3, with TRBD2 matching over 11 bases. V was pared by 4 bases and J by 5 bases, with 5 bases of the junction left unmatched. The germline gives CDR1 SGHTA, CDR2 FQGTGA. The CDR3 totals 15 residues. CDR3 in DNA: TGTGCCAGCAGCTCTCCGGGACTAGCGGTAGATACGCAGTATTTT. Its translation is CASSSPGLAVDTQYF.

This clonotype was detected a few times. Its ends do not fully match the called genes, so a read error is possible. The CDR3 protein is CASSQDRSHRYNELFF. DNA of the CDR3: TGCGCCAGCAGCCAAGATCGCAGTCACCGTTACAATGAGCTGTTCTTC. This chain connects TRBV4-3 to TRBJ2-1; D unclear. The CDR3 is 16 amino acids. CDR1 is LGHNA, CDR2 YSLEER, per germline.

The CDR3 nucleotides are TGCGCCAGCAGCTTGAGCGCGGCCAGACCCTACGAGCAGTACTTC. Amino acid sequence: CASSLSAARPYEQYF. The chain links TRBV5-1 to TRBJ2-7; no firm D call. The CDR3 consists of 15 residues. CDR1 SGHRS and CDR2 YFSETQ come from the germline V gene. V lost 1 base to trimming and J lost 2 bases, with 13 bases between them.

This clonotype was observed a handful of times. The V and J genes are TRBV4-2 and TRBJ2-5, with 8 positions matching TRBD2. J lost 1 base, V lost 1 base, and 11 bases had no gene match. Germline loops: CDR1 LGHNA, CDR2 YNFKEQ. The CDR3 consists of 18 residues. CDR3 sequence reads: CASSQGQSGSGGQETQYF. The CDR3, as DNA: TGTGCCAGCAGCCAAGGGCAAAGCGGGAGTGGGGGCCAAGAGACCCAGTACTTC.

The V gene is TRBV5-1, the J gene TRBJ1-1, with D possibly being TRBD1 (6 bases). Germline V gene sequence: CDR1 SGHRS, CDR2 YFSETQ. This CDR3 region has 12 residues. The germline V and J ends were trimmed by 0 bases and 10 bases, with 10 bases remaining between them. CDR3: CASSLGGGSAFF. DNA for the CDR3: TGCGCCAGCAGCTTGGGAGGGGGATCAGCTTTCTTT.

This clonotype was counted at least ten times. V usage is TRBV4-2 and J usage is TRBJ2-7, with 12 bases matching TRBD2. The CDR3 covers 14 residues. Germline V gene data show CDR1 as LGHNA and CDR2 as YNFKEQ. V dropped 6 bases and J dropped 4; count of bases not matched to a gene: 4. CDR3 amino acids: CASRTSGSSYEQYF. The CDR3 DNA sequence: TGTGCCAGCAGGACTAGCGGGAGTTCTTACGAGCAGTACTTC.

This rearrangement joins TRBV6-5 to TRBJ2-7; D might be TRBD1 (7 bases). This CDR3 is 15 amino acids long. Germline V gene lookup returns CDR1 MNHEY and CDR2 SVGAGI. Trimming pared 2 bases from V and 5 bases from J, leaving 16 bases between. CDR3: CASSYETGRNHEQYF. In DNA, the CDR3 is TGTGCCAGCAGTTACGAGACAGGGAGGAACCACGAGCAGTACTTC.

The sample holds one count of this clonotype. CDR3 DNA: TGCAGTGCTAGAGTTCTGGTACTAGCGAGCTACGAGCAGTACTTC. This gives the protein CSARVLVLASYEQYF. The chain uses TRBV20-1 and TRBJ2-7, with 7 nucleotides matching TRBD2. Germline CDR1 reads DFQATT; CDR2 reads SNEGSKA (reference sequence). The CDR3 has 15 amino acids. Trimming removed 1 base from V and 3 bases from J; junction bases left unmatched: 9.

The J gene is TRBJ2-3, the V gene TRBV11-3, with D perhaps given as TRBD1 or TRBD2 (6 bases each). The ends were cut back, 6 bases at V and 2 bases at J, with 18 bases in the middle. Per the germline V gene, CDR1 is SGHNT and CDR2 is YENEEA. This CDR3 is built from 16 residues. The CDR3 sequence is CASRQIGGLFTDTQYF. The DNA of the CDR3 is TGTGCCAGCAGGCAAATCGGGGGCCTCTTCACAGATACGCAGTATTTT. Complete variable domain (other parts from reference TRBV11-3 and TRBJ2-3): EAGVVQSPRYKIIEKKQPVAFWCNPISGHNTLYWYLQNLGQGPELLIRYENEEAVDDSQLPKDRFSAERLKGVDSTLKIQPAELGDSAVYLCASRQIGGLFTDTQYFGPGTRLTVL.

V and J are TRBV20-1 and TRBJ2-7; the D gene is possibly TRBD2 (5 bases). This CDR3 region has 11 residues. Trimming left V 3 bases short and J 7 bases short, with 10 bases between. CDR1 is DFQATT and CDR2 is SNEGSKA in the germline V gene (reference sequence). CDR3: CSARRANEQYF. DNA of the CDR3: TGCAGTGCTAGGAGGGCCAATGAGCAGTACTTC.

This chain uses TRBV7-9 with TRBJ1-5, with 7 bases that match TRBD1. V lost 5 bases to trimming and J lost 6 bases; unmatched junction nucleotides: 10. This CDR3 has 15 residues. Germline V CDR1 and CDR2: SEHNR, FQNEAQ (reference sequence). CDR3 residues: CASSPTGSLFQPQHF. CDR3 DNA: TGTGCCAGCAGCCCGACAGGGTCCCTCTTTCAGCCCCAGCATTTT.

This clonotype was observed a few times. The gene calls are TRBV20-1 and TRBJ2-7; the D is unclear. Trimming cost V 6 bases and J 0 bases, with 18 bases left between them. Germline CDR1 DFQATT, CDR2 SNEGSKA (reference sequence). The CDR3 covers 15 residues. This chain's CDR3 is CSAIDRAVSSYEQYF. In nucleotides, the CDR3 is TGCAGTGCCATAGACCGGGCAGTTAGCTCCTACGAGCAGTACTTC.

The CDR3 coding sequence is TGTGCCAGCAGTTTCCGGGGAGCACAGCGAGATACGCAGTATTTT. This sequence encodes CASSFRGAQRDTQYF. The chain recombines TRBV12-3 or TRBV12-4 with TRBJ2-3, with D maybe TRBD2 (5 bases). Deletions cut 3 bases from V and 5 bases from J, with 15 bases between. This CDR3 spans 15 amino acids.

This clonotype was counted at least ten times. The chain joins TRBV7-6 to TRBJ2-1; the match to TRBD1 covers 8 bases. This CDR3 contains 16 residues. CDR1 SGHVS and CDR2 FNYEAQ come from the germline V gene. After removal of 5 bases from V and 9 bases from J, the junction contained 15 bases not matched to a gene. CDR3 in amino acids: CASSRSSGQAIIEQFF. The CDR3 DNA reads as TGTGCCAGCAGCAGATCGTCGGGACAGGCGATTATTGAGCAGTTCTTC.

V is TRBV12-3 or TRBV12-4 and J is TRBJ2-6, with D possibly being TRBD2 (7 bases). This CDR3 contains 20 residues. Trimming left V 6 bases short and J 2 bases short, with 26 bases between. CDR3 region: CASSSGGIFKLNPGANVLTF. The CDR3 bases are TGTGCCAGCAGCTCGGGGGGCATTTTTAAACTAAACCCTGGGGCCAACGTCCTGACTTTC.

This clonotype has just a few counts. The chain uses TRBV20-1 and TRBJ1-2, with 9 bases identical to TRBD1. J lost 8 bases, V lost 1 base, and 8 bases had no gene match. The CDR3 contains 14 residues. Looked up from germline, CDR1 is DFQATT and CDR2 is SNEGSKA (reference sequence). The DNA of the CDR3 is TGCAGTGCTAGAGGAGAACAGGGGGCGGGAGGCTACACCTTC. Amino acids: CSARGEQGAGGYTF.

The chain combines TRBV6-5 with TRBJ2-5; TRBD1 aligns across 7 bases. Germline CDR1 and CDR2: MNHEY and SVGAGI. The junction had 7 bases not matched to a gene; V was cut back by 11 bases and J by 4 bases. This CDR3 is built from 12 residues. CDR3 nucleotide sequence: TGTGCCGTACAGGGGCGCAGAGAGACCCAGTACTTC. As protein: CAVQGRRETQYF.

V and J are TRBV12-3 or TRBV12-4 and TRBJ2-7, with 10 bases aligning to TRBD1. Matching the DNA end better, TRBJ2-5 makes the J call doubtful. The CDR3 covers 17 residues. CDR3 loop: CASSLGAGQGTVETQYF. The CDR3 bases are TGTGCCAGCAGTTTAGGCGCGGGACAGGGGACGGTAGAGACCCAGTACTTC.

The chain has TRBV20-1 and TRBJ2-1, with a weak D call TRBD2 (5 bases). The ends were cut back, 2 bases at V and 0 bases at J, with 8 bases in the middle. The germline V gene encodes CDR1 DFQATT and CDR2 SNEGSKA (reference sequence). The CDR3 sequence is 14 residues long. In nucleotides, the CDR3 is TGCAGTGCTAGAACGGGGAGCTCCTACAATGAGCAGTTCTTC. It yields the protein CSARTGSSYNEQFF.

The chain recombines TRBV9 with TRBJ2-7; the match to TRBD2 covers 10 bases. The V and J ends lost 3 bases and 1 base, in that order; junction bases with no gene match: 4. The CDR3 contains 15 residues. Germline CDR1 is SGDLS and CDR2 is YYNGEE. The CDR3 coding sequence is TGTGCCAGCAGCGCTAGCGGGAGCTTTTCCTACGAGCAGTACTTC. Translating gives CASSASGSFSYEQYF.

This clonotype has ten or more counts. The gene calls are TRBV29-1 and TRBJ2-3; TRBD2 matches 9 bases. The V gene end was trimmed by 3 bases and the J gene end by 1 base; junction bases not matched to a gene: 5. This CDR3 comprises 15 residues. Germline V gives CDR1 SQVTM, CDR2 ANQGSEA. This CDR3 is CSVEPTSGGTDTQYF. The DNA of the CDR3 is TGCAGCGTTGAGCCGACTAGCGGAGGCACAGATACGCAGTATTTT.